The table lists the clone carrying this T cell receptor (beta chain) with many counts. The source of the sample is a study of T cells in Graves' hyperthyroidism and ophthalmopathy. Amplification yielded TCR beta CDR3 regions, with RNA transcripts as the source. The HTBI primer set served for first-round RT-PCR of the TCR CDR3. TCRdb reprocessed the multiplex PCR reads via MiXCR and lists one record per CDR3 protein. Here the sample spans 200,000 to 250,000 distinct CDR3 sequences, 16% being singletons. Sequenced: blood. The receptor was derived from a woman aged 18 to 35 with Graves' ophthalmopathy.

The CDR3 reads CASSLGGTGGNEQFF. Written as DNA, the CDR3 is TGCGCCAGCAGCTTGGGGGGGACAGGTGGGAATGAGCAGTTCTTC. V and J are TRBV5-1 and TRBJ2-1, with TRBD1 matching 8 bases. The CDR3 has 15 residues. Losses at the gene ends were 0 bases for V and 7 bases for J; bases not matched to a gene: 6. Germline values: CDR1 SGHRS, CDR2 YFSETQ. The whole variable domain, remainder taken from reference TRBV5-1 and TRBJ2-1, is KAGVTQTPRYLIKTRGQQVTLSCSPISGHRSVSWYQQTPGQGLQFLFEYFSETQRNKGNFPGRFSGRQFSNSRSEMNVSTLELGDSALYLCASSLGGTGGNEQFFGPGTRLTVL.